The 25 T cell receptor beta chains presented below share a single source sample, sequenced in a study of CD8 T cells in ankylosing spondylitis. TCRdb re-derived calls from the 5' RACE reads in MiXCR, one entry per CDR3 protein. The sample has approximately 250,000 distinct CDR3 sequences, roughly a third seen once. Source material: blood, either unsorted or a sorted T cell fraction (not recorded which). These receptors all come from a male donor with ankylosing spondylitis or in good health (not recorded which).

This clonotype appeared a few times. The gene calls are TRBV20-1 and TRBJ2-1; no firm D call. Trimming took off 2 bases at V and 3 bases at J, with 14 bases between the two ends. The CDR3 contains 15 residues. CDR1 is DFQATT, CDR2 SNEGSKA, per germline (reference sequence). The CDR3 bases are TGCAGTGCTAGACTGGCGAGCCCAAGCTACAATGAGCAGTTCTTC. Protein: CSARLASPSYNEQFF.

Here the CDR3 reads CASSYQRGTNYGYTF. The CDR3, as DNA: TGTGCCAGCAGTTACCAACGGGGGACAAACTATGGCTACACCTTC. The chain employs TRBV6-2 or TRBV6-3 and TRBJ1-2, with D possibly matching TRBD1 (6 bases). Germline CDR1 MNHEY, CDR2 SVGEGT. CDR3 size: 15 residues. V was trimmed by 2 bases and J by 2 bases, leaving 12 bases between them.

The V gene is TRBV12-3 or TRBV12-4, the J gene TRBJ1-1; D unclear. The CDR3 has 12 residues. V lost 5 bases to trimming and J lost 0 bases, with 4 bases between them. CDR3: CASSQLNTEAFF. The CDR3 DNA is TGTGCCAGCAGTCAGTTGAACACTGAAGCTTTCTTT.

The chain recombines TRBV12-3 or TRBV12-4 with TRBJ1-5; perhaps TRBD1 as D (5 bases). V was cut by 2 bases and J by 0 bases, with 5 bases left in between. The CDR3 is 14 amino acids. The chain's CDR3 is CASSLQGSNQPQHF. As DNA, the CDR3 is TGTGCCAGCAGTTTACAGGGTAGCAATCAGCCCCAGCATTTT.

The rearrangement links TRBV28 to TRBJ2-3, with D perhaps matching TRBD2 (5 bases). The CDR3 loop spans 15 amino acids. V lost 3 bases to trimming and J lost 0 bases, with 10 bases between them. Looked up from germline, CDR1 is MDHEN and CDR2 is SYDVKM. CDR3 coding DNA: TGTGCCAGCAGTTTCTTGGAGGAAAGCACAGATACGCAGTATTTT. It yields the protein CASSFLEESTDTQYF.

CDR3: CSARDLRGADTQYF. For the CDR3, the DNA is TGCAGTGCTAGAGATTTGCGGGGGGCAGATACGCAGTATTTT. V gene TRBV20-1 combines with J gene TRBJ2-3, with TRBD2 identical over 8 bases. J was trimmed by 4 bases and V by 0 bases; bases with no gene match: 3. The CDR3 contains 14 residues. Germline V gives CDR1 DFQATT, CDR2 SNEGSKA (reference sequence).

Many counts were recorded for this clonotype. The rearrangement uses TRBV29-1 and TRBJ2-5; D gene unclear. Germline assignment: CDR1 SQVTM and CDR2 ANQGSEA. The CDR3 extends over 11 amino acids. V dropped 6 bases and J dropped 2 bases, with 7 bases sitting between them. The DNA for the CDR3 is TGCAGCGTGCGCACACAAGAGACCCAGTACTTC. Encoded protein: CSVRTQETQYF.

The chain recombines TRBV5-1 with TRBJ2-5, with TRBD1 identical over 8 bases. The ends lost 3 bases at V and 5 bases at J; junction bases unmatched: 9. This CDR3 has 15 residues. Germline V CDR1 and CDR2: SGHRS, YFSETQ. CDR3 coding DNA: TGCGCCAGCAGCTGGAATCAGGGGGCCCGGGAGACCCAGTACTTC. Amino acid sequence: CASSWNQGARETQYF.

Only a few counts were recorded for this clonotype. This chain joins TRBV12-3 or TRBV12-4 and TRBJ2-7; TRBD1 matches 9 bases. This CDR3 contains 14 residues. With V trimmed by 3 bases and J by 3 bases, 3 bases remained unmatched. The CDR3 region is CASSLRGQGYEQYF. CDR3 bases: TGTGCCAGCAGTTTGAGGGGACAGGGCTACGAGCAGTACTTC.

This clonotype was observed a handful of times. V and J are TRBV12-3 or TRBV12-4 and TRBJ2-2, with D unclear. The CDR3 is 13 amino acids. Trimming removed 3 bases from V and 6 bases from J, with 8 bases in between. The DNA for the CDR3 is TGTGCCAGCAGTTTCATGGGGTCCGGGGAGCTGTTTTTT. It specifies CASSFMGSGELFF.

The chain combines TRBV21-1 with TRBJ1-4; the table's D call of TRBD1 was not tested on the DNA. TRBV21-1 is marked as a pseudogene. The CDR3 totals 14 residues. The CDR3 sequence is CASSTGTGREKLFF. The CDR3 region has the DNA TGTGCCAGCAGCACCGGGACAGGGCGTGAAAAACTGTTTTTT.

The table lists this clonotype with a few counts. The chain links TRBV20-1 to TRBJ2-3; 7 positions match TRBD2. Per germline, CDR1 DFQATT and CDR2 SNEGSKA (reference sequence). Losses at the gene ends were 6 bases for V and 1 base for J; bases not matched to a gene: 10. This CDR3 contains 15 residues. The CDR3 DNA reads TGCAGTGCCCCCCGGGGAAGCGGGGGCACAGATACGCAGTATTTT. This translates into CSAPRGSGGTDTQYF.

This clonotype was seen ten or more times. The V and J genes are TRBV29-1 and TRBJ2-5; D perhaps matches TRBD1 (5 bases). V lost 6 bases to trimming and J lost 5 bases, with 16 bases between them. This CDR3 contains 13 residues. CDR1 is SQVTM, CDR2 ANQGSEA, per germline. The CDR3 region has the DNA TGCAGCGTGACCTATGACAGTCGGGAGACCCAGTACTTC. Protein product: CSVTYDSRETQYF.

This chain joins TRBV3-1 and TRBJ2-1, with a tentative D call TRBD2 (5 bases). The V end was cut by 10 bases, the J end by 2 bases, with 12 bases between. This CDR3 region has 13 residues. Germline CDR1 reads LGHDT; CDR2 reads YNNKEL (reference sequence). The CDR3 DNA reads as TGTGCCACGCACGACTACGCCTACAATGAGCAGTTCTTC. Protein product: CATHDYAYNEQFF.

The chain is built from TRBV20-1 and TRBJ1-1; D possibly corresponds to TRBD1 (5 bases). The CDR3 is 14 residues long. Germline lookup yields CDR1 DFQATT and CDR2 SNEGSKA (reference sequence). The V and J ends lost 4 bases and 4 bases respectively, with 16 bases between them. CDR3 amino acids: CSAMAFGGGTEAFF. The CDR3 DNA follows: TGCAGTGCTATGGCCTTCGGGGGTGGCACTGAAGCTTTCTTT.

The V and J genes are TRBV20-1 and TRBJ2-1, with D unclear. Trimming stripped 5 bases from V and 0 bases from J, with 14 bases between. The CDR3 is made up of 15 amino acids. CDR1 is DFQATT, CDR2 SNEGSKA, per germline (reference sequence). DNA for the CDR3: TGCAGTGCTCCCTCCTACCACAGCTCCTACAATGAGCAGTTCTTC. This sequence encodes CSAPSYHSSYNEQFF.

The chain combines TRBV5-1 with TRBJ2-7; 9 nucleotides match TRBD1. The CDR3 consists of 16 residues. CDR1 SGHRS and CDR2 YFSETQ come from the germline V gene. With 0 bases clipped from V and 5 bases from J, the junction kept 9 bases outside the gene matches. CDR3: CASSLAPTGGNDEQYF. The CDR3 nucleotides read TGCGCCAGCAGCTTGGCCCCGACAGGGGGGAATGACGAGCAGTACTTC.

The chain employs TRBV9 and TRBJ2-2; a weak D match, TRBD2 (6 bases). Germline V CDR1 and CDR2: SGDLS, YYNGEE. V gave up 4 bases and J gave up 7 bases, with 14 bases separating them. The length of the CDR3 is 14 residues. Here the CDR3 reads CASSTRGTDGELFF. The DNA for the CDR3 is TGTGCCAGCAGCACCCGGGGGACGGACGGGGAGCTGTTTTTT.

V usage is TRBV7-8 and J usage is TRBJ1-4; TRBD1 matches 7 bases. The CDR3 runs 14 residues. Germline V gene sequence: CDR1 SGHVS, CDR2 FQNEAQ. The V segment lost 5 bases and the J segment 4 bases; nucleotides outside the gene matches: 4. The CDR3: CASSQGGNNEKLFF. The CDR3 DNA reads as TGTGCCAGCAGCCAGGGGGGAAATAATGAAAAACTGTTTTTT.

This clonotype was counted a few times. This chain joins TRBV27 and TRBJ1-2, with 10 bases fitting TRBD1. The CDR3 runs to 15 residues. V dropped 5 bases and J dropped 7; count of bases not matched to a gene: 10. Germline values: CDR1 MNHEY, CDR2 SMNVEV (reference sequence). The chain's CDR3 is CASSPETGGAFGYTF. DNA for the CDR3: TGTGCCAGCAGTCCCGAGACAGGGGGCGCGTTTGGCTACACCTTC.

J is TRBJ2-3 and V is TRBV5-1; 10 bases fit TRBD2. Germline CDR1 and CDR2: SGHRS and YFSETQ. V gave up 4 bases and J gave up 5 bases; unmatched junction bases: 7. CDR3 length: 15 amino acids. The CDR3 DNA reads as TGCGCCAGCAGCAACGGACTAGCGGAGGAAGATACGCAGTATTTT. This translates into CASSNGLAEEDTQYF.

The chain combines TRBV4-1 with TRBJ2-5; 7 bases agree with TRBD2. Per the germline V gene, CDR1 is MGHRA and CDR2 is YSYEKL. V lost 8 bases, J lost 1 base, and 10 bases stayed unmatched. The CDR3 sequence is 15 residues long. CDR3 coding DNA: TGCGCCAGCGCAAGGATCCTAGCGGCCCAAGAGACCCAGTACTTC. Translated: CASARILAAQETQYF.

The rearrangement links TRBV15 to TRBJ1-2; no clear D. The V end was cut by 3 bases, the J end by 3 bases, with 14 bases between. The CDR3 extends over 15 amino acids. Per germline, CDR1 LNHNV and CDR2 YYDKDF (reference sequence). In DNA form, the CDR3 reads TGTGCCACCAGCAGGTCAAGGAGGGAAGACTATGGCTACACCTTC. Protein product: CATSRSRREDYGYTF.

This clonotype was detected a few times. The V gene is TRBV12-3 or TRBV12-4, the J gene TRBJ2-5; weak D call: TRBD1 (5 bases). The ends were cut back, 2 bases at V and 0 bases at J, with 10 bases in the middle. The CDR3 totals 15 residues. The CDR3 DNA follows: TGTGCCAGCAGTTTAAGTACAGGTCACCAAGAGACCCAGTACTTC. This codes for CASSLSTGHQETQYF.

The chain links TRBV5-1 to TRBJ2-1, with 9 bases identical to TRBD1. V gave up 7 bases and J gave up 6 bases; unmatched junction bases: 14. This CDR3 is 16 amino acids long. Germline V CDR1 and CDR2: SGHRS, YFSETQ. In DNA form, the CDR3 reads TGCGCCAGCGTCCCGGTAGGGACAGGGAACACCAATGAGCAGTTCTTC. Its protein product is CASVPVGTGNTNEQFF. The full variable domain, with the rest looked up from reference TRBV5-1 and TRBJ2-1, is KAGVTQTPRYLIKTRGQQVTLSCSPISGHRSVSWYQQTPGQGLQFLFEYFSETQRNKGNFPGRFSGRQFSNSRSEMNVSTLELGDSALYLCASVPVGTGNTNEQFFGPGTRLTVL.